Below are 25 T cell receptor beta chains sequenced from a single sample in a study of patients and donors after allogeneic stem cell transplantation. TCRdb redid the calling of the RT-PCR reads with MiXCR, one entry per CDR3 protein. The sample comprises approximately 160,000 distinct CDR3 sequences, approximately 28% of which are singletons, and 2.5% to 3.5% rests with the top ten. The sample taken for sequencing was blood, either unsorted or a sorted T cell fraction (not recorded which). The receptors stem from a human donor who was either an allogeneic HSCT recipient or a stem cell or donor lymphocyte infusion donor (not recorded which). It is not recorded whose cells these are; they may come from a transplant donor.

The chain carries TRBV25-1 and TRBJ2-1; D is unclear. This CDR3 has 14 amino acids. Germline loops: CDR1 MGHDK, CDR2 SYGVNS. V was trimmed by 2 bases and J by 3 bases, leaving 8 bases between them. The CDR3: CASSENPSYNEQFF. The DNA of the CDR3 is TGTGCCAGCAGTGAAAACCCTAGCTACAATGAGCAGTTCTTC.

The CDR3 DNA sequence: TGTGCCAGCAGTTTTCTTCTAGCGGGAACGAATGAGCAGTTCTTC. Translating gives CASSFLLAGTNEQFF. The V and J genes are TRBV12-3 or TRBV12-4 and TRBJ2-1, with TRBD2 identical over 9 bases. The CDR3 totals 15 residues. Trimming cost V 3 bases and J 7 bases; bases outside gene matches: 7.

The chain is built from TRBV9 and TRBJ1-4; TRBD1 aligns across 10 bases. Unmatched junction bases numbered 14, after V lost 3 bases and J lost 0 bases. CDR1 is SGDLS, CDR2 YYNGEE, per germline. The CDR3 is 20 amino acids. In nucleotides, the CDR3 is TGTGCCAGCAGCGGGCCGGGACAGGGGTTTTTCCCCTCAACTAATGAAAAACTGTTTTTT. It codes for CASSGPGQGFFPSTNEKLFF.

The chain has TRBV29-1 and TRBJ1-1; possibly TRBD1 for D (6 bases). Germline V lookup: CDR1 SQVTM, CDR2 ANQGSEA. The CDR3 has 16 amino acids. Trimming shortened V by 4 bases and J by 6 bases, and 24 bases separated the two germline ends. CDR3 coding DNA: TGCAGCGTTGTGGGTCAGGGGATTAACTTTCCCTCTGAAGCTTTCTTT. Amino acid sequence: CSVVGQGINFPSEAFF.

The rearrangement uses TRBV6-6 and TRBJ2-2; 7 positions match TRBD2. With V trimmed by 2 bases and J by 2 bases, 11 bases remained unmatched. CDR3 size: 18 residues. CDR1 MNHNY and CDR2 SVGAGI come from the germline V gene (reference sequence). The CDR3 is CASSYPLASGINTGELFF. For the CDR3, the DNA is TGTGCCAGCAGTTACCCCTTGGCGAGCGGGATCAACACCGGGGAGCTGTTTTTT.

The chain combines TRBV5-5 with TRBJ2-7; D not certain. CDR3 length equals 11 residues. Germline V gene lookup returns CDR1 SGHKS and CDR2 YYEKEE (reference sequence). V gave up 4 bases and J gave up 3 bases, with 5 bases separating them. CDR3 bases: TGTGCCAGCAGCGCTTACTACGAGCAGTACTTC. Translation gives CASSAYYEQYF.

This sequence joins TRBV6-2 or TRBV6-3 and TRBJ2-2; D is ambiguous. The germline V and J ends were trimmed by 0 bases and 2 bases, with 7 bases remaining between them. The CDR3 loop spans 15 amino acids. Germline V lookup: CDR1 MNHEY, CDR2 SVGEGT. The CDR3 bases are TGTGCCAGCAGTTACTCGAACCTAAACACCGGGGAGCTGTTTTTT. This encodes CASSYSNLNTGELFF.

In this sample, this clonotype turned up a few times. The V call is TRBV6-5, the J call TRBJ1-2; D possibly corresponds to TRBD1 (6 bases). This CDR3 is built from 13 residues. Germline CDR1 is MNHEY and CDR2 is SVGAGI. V lost 1 base and J lost 7, with 10 bases in between. In DNA, the CDR3 is TGTGCCAGCAGTTACTGGGGGGGCACTGGCTACACCTTC. Encoded protein: CASSYWGGTGYTF.

The chain carries TRBV7-2 and TRBJ1-1; D unclear. There are 13 residues in the CDR3. Germline values: CDR1 SGHTA, CDR2 FQGNSA. The germline V and J ends were trimmed by 5 bases and 3 bases, with 10 bases remaining between them. CDR3 amino acids: CASSPPADTEAFF. CDR3 bases: TGTGCCAGCAGCCCCCCAGCGGACACTGAAGCTTTCTTT. The full variable domain, rest sourced from reference TRBV7-2 and TRBJ1-1, is GAGVSQSPSNKVTEKGKDVELRCDPISGHTALYWYRQSLGQGLEFLIYFQGNSAPDKSGLPSDRFSAERTGGSVSTLTIQRTQQEDSAVYLCASSPPADTEAFFGQGTRLTVV.

The V gene is TRBV7-3, the J gene TRBJ2-3; D might be TRBD2 (6 bases). The CDR3 has 16 amino acids. From germline, CDR1 is SGHTA and CDR2 FQGTGA. The V end was cut by 1 base, the J end by 4 bases, with 15 bases between. CDR3 residues: CASSLMAGLGSDTQYF. DNA of the CDR3: TGTGCCAGCAGCTTAATGGCGGGACTCGGCTCAGATACGCAGTATTTT. The variable domain in full, completed from reference TRBV7-3 and TRBJ2-3, reads GAGVSQTPSNKVTEKGKYVELRCDPISGHTALYWYRQSLGQGPEFLIYFQGTGAADDSGLPNDRFFAVRPEGSVSTLKIQRTERGDSAVYLCASSLMAGLGSDTQYFGPGTRLTVL.

This clonotype was detected only a few times. The genes are TRBV2 and TRBJ1-5; D is uncertain. The CDR3 totals 13 residues. V lost 9 bases to trimming and J lost 0 bases, with 9 bases between them. Germline values: CDR1 SNHLY, CDR2 FYNNEI. CDR3 in amino acids: CASIGDSNQPQHF. The CDR3 nucleotides read TGTGCCAGTATTGGGGATAGCAATCAGCCCCAGCATTTT.

This clonotype was seen only a few times. The chain combines TRBV3-1 with TRBJ1-5; no definite D call. The V and J ends lost 4 bases and 2 bases respectively, with 9 bases between them. Germline V gene lookup returns CDR1 LGHDT and CDR2 YNNKEL (reference sequence). The CDR3 covers 14 residues. The CDR3 DNA reads as TGTGCCAGCAGCCTAAGCACAGGCAATCAGCCCCAGCATTTT. Residues: CASSLSTGNQPQHF.

V is TRBV7-8 and J is TRBJ1-1, with D hard to call. CDR3 length: 12 residues. Per germline, CDR1 SGHVS and CDR2 FQNEAQ. V gave up 1 base and J gave up 10 bases, with 10 bases separating them. As DNA, the CDR3 is TGTGCCAGCAGCTTAGGGGAACTATCAGCTTTCTTT. It yields the protein CASSLGELSAFF.

This clonotype was seen only a few times. This chain connects TRBV13 to TRBJ1-5, with D hard to call. Trimming pared 5 bases from V and 4 bases from J, leaving 15 bases between. Germline loops: CDR1 PRHDT, CDR2 FYEKMQ (reference sequence). This CDR3 has 15 residues. The CDR3 nucleotides are TGTGCCAGCAGCGCCGGGCCGCTAGGGAATCAGCCCCAGCATTTT. Protein product: CASSAGPLGNQPQHF.

The chain recombines TRBV10-3 with TRBJ2-7, with 10 bases identical to TRBD2. This CDR3 is 15 amino acids long. J lost 1 base, V lost 2 bases, and 2 bases had no gene match. The germline V gene encodes CDR1 ENHRY and CDR2 SYGVKD. As DNA, the CDR3 is TGTGCCATCAGTGAGGGACTAGCGGTTTCCTACGAGCAGTACTTC. Translation: CAISEGLAVSYEQYF.

This clonotype came up a few times. The chain carries TRBV7-8 and TRBJ1-5; 7 bases line up with TRBD1. J lost 5 bases, V lost 6 bases, and 10 bases had no gene match. CDR3 length: 15 residues. Germline-derived CDR1 and CDR2 are SGHVS and FQNEAQ. CDR3 bases: TGTGCCAGCAGTTTAAAGGGGGCGGTTTATCAGCCCCAGCATTTT. Protein product: CASSLKGAVYQPQHF.

This clonotype has a count of ten or more. The chain couples TRBV12-5 to TRBJ1-5, with TRBD1 matching 9 bases. In germline, CDR1 is LGHNT, CDR2 FRNRAP. This CDR3 has 13 amino acids. V lost 6 bases to trimming and J lost 6 bases; unmatched junction nucleotides: 3. In DNA, the CDR3 is TGTGCTAGTGGCCAGGGACAGGGTCAGCCCCAGCATTTT. Translating gives CASGQGQGQPQHF.

The V and J genes are TRBV4-3 and TRBJ1-5; D not certain. The CDR3 length is 17 residues. Germline CDR1 LGHNA, CDR2 YSLEER. V was pared by 0 bases and J by 0 bases, with 12 bases between. The CDR3 sequence is CASSQEVTDYSNQPQHF. CDR3 DNA sequence: TGCGCCAGCAGCCAAGAGGTAACGGATTATAGCAATCAGCCCCAGCATTTT.

This clonotype appeared a few times. The chain couples TRBV18 to TRBJ1-4; 11 bases fit TRBD1. V lost 0 bases to trimming and J lost 7 bases; unmatched junction nucleotides: 1. Germline CDR1 KGHSH, CDR2 LQKENI. CDR3 length: 15 amino acids. The CDR3 region has the DNA TGTGCCAGCTCACCACCCGGGACAGGGGGTGAAAAACTGTTTTTT. Its translation: CASSPPGTGGEKLFF.

The chain joins TRBV28 to TRBJ2-7; 11 positions match TRBD1. The CDR3 has 15 residues. Looked up from germline, CDR1 is MDHEN and CDR2 is SYDVKM. After removal of 6 bases from V and 1 base from J, the junction contained 5 bases not matched to a gene. In nucleotides, the CDR3 is TGTGCCAGCAGCCAAGGGACAGGGGGATCCTACGAGCAGTACTTC. Protein product: CASSQGTGGSYEQYF.

This rearrangement joins TRBV6-5 to TRBJ2-1, with 10 bases lining up with TRBD2. CDR1 is MNHEY and CDR2 is SVGAGI in the germline V gene. The V segment lost 5 bases and the J segment 3 bases; nucleotides outside the gene matches: 4. This CDR3 has 15 residues. The CDR3 spells CASSPSGSGYNEQFF. The CDR3 nucleotides read TGTGCCAGCAGTCCTAGCGGGAGTGGCTACAATGAGCAGTTCTTC.

Only a few counts were recorded for this clonotype. The chain links TRBV4-2 to TRBJ1-4; D call uncertain. Germline V gene data show CDR1 as LGHNA and CDR2 as YNFKEQ. Deletions cut 1 base from V and 2 bases from J, with 11 bases between. CDR3 length equals 16 residues. The CDR3 DNA follows: TGTGCCAGCAGCCAAGCAAGCGGGGTGACTAATGAAAAACTGTTTTTT. It encodes CASSQASGVTNEKLFF.

The V call is TRBV20-1, the J call TRBJ2-7, with 7 bases fitting TRBD1. V shed 3 bases and J 3 bases; nucleotides not matched to a gene: 2. CDR3 length equals 12 residues. Germline V gives CDR1 DFQATT, CDR2 SNEGSKA (reference sequence). The CDR3 sequence is CSASPGGYEQYF. The CDR3 DNA reads TGCAGTGCTAGCCCAGGGGGCTACGAGCAGTACTTC.

The chain has TRBV4-1 and TRBJ2-7, with 7 bases identical to TRBD2. From germline, CDR1 is MGHRA and CDR2 YSYEKL. The ends lost 4 bases at V and 4 bases at J; junction bases unmatched: 10. CDR3 length: 15 residues. The CDR3 loop reads CASSPLAENLYEQYF. In DNA form, the CDR3 reads TGCGCCAGCAGCCCTCTAGCGGAAAATCTATACGAGCAGTACTTC.

This clonotype was counted a few times. The chain carries TRBV4-1 and TRBJ1-1; no clear D gene. The CDR3 runs to 11 residues. Germline CDR1 and CDR2: MGHRA and YSYEKL. Trimming left V 1 base short and J 7 bases short, with 4 bases between. The CDR3 region has the DNA TGCGCCAGCAGCCAAGCGAATGAAGCTTTCTTT. This encodes CASSQANEAFF.